Sequencing of this T cell receptor beta chain was carried out in a study of blood T cell repertoires in COVID-19. Study background: Acute and convalescent COVID-19 samples came from the United States, Italy and Spain. PBMCs, B-cell-depleted T cells, or T cells provided the cDNA or gDNA that made up the material.

Profiling relied on immunoSEQ multiplex PCR, and the TCRdb table lists in-frame clones only, not all of them. This sample carries some 110,000 clones, around four fifths of them seen once, and the ten largest clones take approximately 27%. The length of the CDR3 is 15 residues. The germline V and J ends were trimmed by 5 bases and 8 bases, with 19 bases remaining between them. Germline V gene sequence: CDR1 LNHDA, CDR2 SQIVND (reference sequence). The sequence was collected from a man aged 55 to 70 with acute or convalescent COVID-19. The sequenced sample consisted of peripheral blood. V and J are TRBV19 and TRBJ1-3, with D possibly being TRBD1 (6 bases). CDR3 residues: CASSVNHRVGDTIYF. As DNA, the CDR3 is TGTGCCAGTAGTGTAAACCACAGGGTCGGAGACACCATATATTTT.